This is a list of T cell receptor beta chains from one sample in a study. MiXCR, applied by TCRdb to the multiplex PCR reads, yields one record per CDR3 protein. The sample contains under 200 distinct CDR3 sequences, roughly 7% of which appear only once. Sequencing was done on a sample of memory CD4+ T cells sorted from blood. These receptors were obtained from a female donor with breast cancer. CDR3s include the opening cysteine and the closing phenylalanine or tryptophan. A D gene is named only where the DNA matches it firmly. Expanded clones get a size class; other rows say once, few or many, or leave the size out.

TRBJ1-2 | - | TRBV12-3/TRBV12-4 | large | TGTGCCAGCAGTCCCGGGACGGCCTATGGCTACACCTTC | CASSPGTAYGYTF
TRBJ1-2 | - | TRBV12-3/TRBV12-4 | large | TGTGCCAGCAGAAACGACAGGCCCTGGGCATATGGCTACACCTTC | CASRNDRPWAYGYTF
TRBJ1-2 | TRBD1 | TRBV12-3/TRBV12-4 | medium-sized | TGTGCCAGCACCTGGGACAGGGGAAATGGCTACACCTTC | CASTWDRGNGYTF
TRBJ1-2 | - | TRBV12-3/TRBV12-4 | large | TGTGCCAGCAGCCCCAGCAGGAGATTGATCTATGGCTACACCTTC | CASSPSRRLIYGYTF
TRBJ1-2 | - | TRBV12-3/TRBV12-4 | large | TGTGCCAGCAGTTTTGACAGTCCCAACTATGGCTACACCTTC | CASSFDSPNYGYTF
TRBJ1-2 | - | TRBV12-3/TRBV12-4 | large | TGTGCCAGCAGTCTCAACTATGGCTACACCTTC | CASSLNYGYTF
TRBJ1-2 | TRBD1 | TRBV12-3/TRBV12-4 | medium-sized | TGTGCCAGCAGTCTCGGGACAGGGCCGGGCTATGGCTACACCTTC | CASSLGTGPGYGYTF
TRBJ1-2 | - | TRBV12-3/TRBV12-4 | large | TGTGCCAGCGCGGGGCGATATGGCTACACCTTC | CASAGRYGYTF
TRBJ1-2 | - | TRBV12-3/TRBV12-4 | hyperexpanded | TGTGCCAGCAGTTTAGTGGGCAGGGACTATGGCTACACCTTC | CASSLVGRDYGYTF
TRBJ1-2 | - | TRBV12-3/TRBV12-4 | large | TGTGCCAGCAGTCCCGGACAGTATGGCTACACCTTC | CASSPGQYGYTF
TRBJ1-2 | - | TRBV12-3/TRBV12-4 | large | TGTGCCAGCAGCCCCATGAGCAGCTACTATGGCTACACCTTC | CASSPMSSYYGYTF
TRBJ1-2 | TRBD1 | TRBV12-3/TRBV12-4 | medium-sized | TGTGCCAGCGCCTACGACAGGGGACAAGGCTACACCTTC | CASAYDRGQGYTF
TRBJ1-2 | - | TRBV12-3/TRBV12-4 | many | TGTGCCAGCAGTTTGGTGGGAGGTGGTCGTGGCTACACCTTC | CASSLVGGGRGYTF
TRBJ1-2 | - | TRBV12-3/TRBV12-4 | few | TGTGCCAGTAACCAGGGACTTAACTATGGCTACACCTTC | CASNQGLNYGYTF
TRBJ1-2 | - | TRBV12-3/TRBV12-4 | - | TGTGCCAGCAGTGCACGTAACTATGGCTACACCTTC | CASSARNYGYTF
TRBJ1-2 | - | TRBV12-3/TRBV12-4 | - | TGTGCCAGCACCCAATCTGGCTATGGCTACACCTTC | CASTQSGYGYTF
TRBJ1-2 | - | TRBV12-3/TRBV12-4 | large | TGTGCCAGCAGTTCAATTGCACGGGACTATGGCTACACCTTC | CASSSIARDYGYTF
TRBJ1-2 | TRBD1 | TRBV12-3/TRBV12-4 | - | TGTGCCAGCAGTCTAGGACAGGGAAACTATGGCTACACCTTC | CASSLGQGNYGYTF
TRBJ1-2 | - | TRBV12-3/TRBV12-4 | large | TGTGCCAGCAGCGCCACCCGGGGAGGAAATGGCTACACCTTC | CASSATRGGNGYTF
TRBJ1-2 | - | TRBV12-3/TRBV12-4 | large | TGTGCCAGCAGCGGACGGCGGGGTTATGGCTACACCTTC | CASSGRRGYGYTF
TRBJ1-2 | TRBD1 | TRBV12-3/TRBV12-4 | large | TGTGCCAGCAGCGACAGGGGATCTCGCTATGGCTACACCTTC | CASSDRGSRYGYTF
TRBJ1-2 | - | TRBV12-3/TRBV12-4 | many | TGTGCCGTCGTTGGGGACTATGGCTACACCTTC | CAVVGDYGYTF
TRBJ1-2 | TRBD1 | TRBV12-3/TRBV12-4 | large | TGTGCCAGCAGTCCCGGGACAGTCGGTGGCTACACCTTC | CASSPGTVGGYTF
TRBJ1-2 | TRBD1 | TRBV12-3/TRBV12-4 | large | TGTGCCAGCAGTTTAGCCGGGACAGACTATGGCTACACCTTC | CASSLAGTDYGYTF